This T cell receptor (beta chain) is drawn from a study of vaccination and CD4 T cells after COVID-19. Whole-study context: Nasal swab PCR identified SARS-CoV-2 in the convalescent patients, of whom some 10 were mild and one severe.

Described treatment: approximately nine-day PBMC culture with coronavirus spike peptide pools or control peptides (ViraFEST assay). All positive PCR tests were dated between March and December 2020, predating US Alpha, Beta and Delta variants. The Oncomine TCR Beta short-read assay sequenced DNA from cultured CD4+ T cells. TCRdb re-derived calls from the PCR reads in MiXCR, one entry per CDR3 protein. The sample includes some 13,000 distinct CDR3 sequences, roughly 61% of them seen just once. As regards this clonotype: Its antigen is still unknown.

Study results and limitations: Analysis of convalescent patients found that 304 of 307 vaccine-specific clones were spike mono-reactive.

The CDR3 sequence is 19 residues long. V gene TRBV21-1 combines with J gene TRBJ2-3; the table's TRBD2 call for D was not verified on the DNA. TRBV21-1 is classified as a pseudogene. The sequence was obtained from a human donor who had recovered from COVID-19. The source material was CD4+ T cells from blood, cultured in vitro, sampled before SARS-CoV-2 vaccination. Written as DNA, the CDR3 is TGTGCCAGCAGCCTAGTTACTGTTCTAGCGGGGCTTAGCACAGATACGCAGTATTTT. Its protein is CASSLVTVLAGLSTDTQYF.